This T cell receptor (beta chain) was documented in a study of shared clonotypes between healthy human individuals. About the study: There were three CD4 naive, three CD4 memory, two CD8 naive and one CD8 memory plates per donor.

Germline CDR1 MDHEN, CDR2 SYDVKM. The CDR3 consists of 16 residues. With V trimmed by 10 bases and J by 4 bases, 17 bases remained unmatched. This clone appeared a single time. Its antigen is undetermined. Study-level results: Relative to clonotypes present in all four donors, those not shared had lower generation probabilities. Generally, naive subsets (rather than memory subsets) showed larger estimated richness. Around 5% of naive CD4 clonotypes were shared across several donors.

Only in-frame clones appear in the TCRdb table, and some are missing; sequencing was by immunoSEQ multiplex PCR. The table includes 950,000 to 1,100,000 clones, around 76% detected once. The receptor comes from a man between 18 and 35 years old in good health. The chain employs TRBV28 and TRBJ2-3; TRBD2 matches at 7 bases. Material for sequencing was memory CD4+ T cells sorted from blood. Subset given: CD45RA-negative fraction. The CDR3 sequence is CATLPRLARRSDTQYF. The CDR3 region has the DNA TGTGCCACCCTTCCCAGACTAGCCCGTCGGTCAGATACGCAGTATTTT.